This T cell receptor (beta chain) was sequenced in a study of blood T cell repertoires in COVID-19. The wider study: The study drew acute and convalescent COVID-19 samples from the United States, Italy and Spain. T cells, B-cell-depleted T cells, or PBMCs supplied cDNA or gDNA.

Authors' data handling: Counts of nucleated cells, estimated from reference gene primer amplification, were obtained. Only in-frame clones appear in the TCRdb table, and some are missing; sequencing was by immunoSEQ multiplex PCR. The V and J calls and the clone size are those of that table, but D and trimming were determined from the DNA. The repertoire holds under 85,000 clones, roughly 84% seen once, with approximately 3.3% in the top ten. The TCR sequence derives from a man aged 45-65 years with acute or convalescent COVID-19. Sequenced input: peripheral blood.

The CDR3, as DNA: TGTGCCAGCAGCTTGCGCGGACAGGGGAATCAGCCCCAGCATTTT. Translation gives CASSLRGQGNQPQHF. The chain joins TRBV5-6 to TRBJ1-5; 9 positions match TRBD1. The V gene end was trimmed by 1 base and the J gene end by 4 bases; junction bases not matched to a gene: 3. CDR3 size: 15 residues. The germline V gene has CDR1 SGHDT and CDR2 YYEEEE.